These 24 T cell receptor beta chains were all obtained from the same sample, sequenced in a study of blood T cell repertoires in COVID-19. Sequencing was performed with immunoSEQ multiplex PCR; in TCRdb, only in-frame clones are kept and a portion is missing. The sample holds more than 75,000 clones, 85% to 90% seen once. Sequenced: peripheral blood. These receptors all stem from a woman between 65 and 79 years old with acute or convalescent COVID-19.

This clone has a single count. V is TRBV7-3 and J is TRBJ1-1, with D hard to call. Per germline, CDR1 SGHTA and CDR2 FQGTGA. V shed 5 bases and J shed 3 bases, with 10 bases lying between them. The CDR3 has 13 amino acids. The DNA of the CDR3 is TGTGCCAGCAGCGTTGGCGCGGACACTGAAGCTTTCTTT. It translates to CASSVGADTEAFF.

V and J are TRBV7-2 and TRBJ2-3; 9 nucleotides align to TRBD2. Germline CDR1 is SGHTA and CDR2 is FQGNSA. V lost 5 bases and J lost 5; bases outside the gene matches: 11. The CDR3 covers 16 residues. The CDR3 region is CASSPPAGGVGDTQYF. For the CDR3, the DNA is TGTGCCAGCAGCCCTCCAGCGGGAGGTGTGGGAGATACGCAGTATTTT. Full variable domain (missing parts from reference TRBV7-2 and TRBJ2-3): GAGVSQSPSNKVTEKGKDVELRCDPISGHTALYWYRQSLGQGLEFLIYFQGNSAPDKSGLPSDRFSAERTGGSVSTLTIQRTQQEDSAVYLCASSPPAGGVGDTQYFGPGTRLTVL.

The chain combines TRBV18 with TRBJ1-2, with D maybe TRBD1 (6 bases). The CDR3 contains 13 residues. Germline V gene data show CDR1 as KGHSH and CDR2 as LQKENI. Trimming shortened V by 5 bases and J by 2 bases, and 9 bases separated the two germline ends. The CDR3 is CASSTGQNYGYTF. CDR3 coding DNA: TGTGCCAGCTCAACAGGACAGAACTATGGCTACACCTTC.

The rearrangement joins TRBV5-1 to TRBJ2-3; 7 bases fit TRBD2. With V trimmed by 7 bases and J by 0 bases, 5 bases remained unmatched. Looked up from germline, CDR1 is SGHRS and CDR2 is YFSETQ. The CDR3 sequence is 14 residues long. CDR3 sequence reads: CASWEGPSTDTQYF. CDR3 coding DNA: TGCGCCAGCTGGGAGGGTCCGAGCACAGATACGCAGTATTTT.

The sample holds one count of this clone. The chain recombines TRBV7-8 with TRBJ2-7; 9 bases line up with TRBD1. V was clipped by 5 bases and J by 9 bases; unmatched bases: 14. CDR3 length equals 15 residues. Germline-derived CDR1 and CDR2 are SGHVS and FQNEAQ. In DNA, the CDR3 is TGTGCCAGCAGCAGTACCGGGACAGGGACGGGCTGGCAGTACTTC. This gives the protein CASSSTGTGTGWQYF.

This chain connects TRBV15 to TRBJ1-1; maybe TRBD1 (6 bases). This CDR3 is 15 amino acids long. V lost 1 base and J 5 bases, leaving 14 bases between the germline ends. Germline V gives CDR1 LNHNV, CDR2 YYDKDF (reference sequence). CDR3 nucleotide sequence: TGTGCCACCAGCAGAGGGGGGGGGCCACGGACTGAAGCTTTCTTT. It specifies CATSRGGGPRTEAFF.

This clone has just one count. The chain recombines TRBV5-1 with TRBJ2-7; 9 positions match TRBD1. Germline loops: CDR1 SGHRS, CDR2 YFSETQ. The CDR3 contains 15 residues. V was pared by 0 bases and J by 3 bases, with 4 bases of the junction left unmatched. The CDR3 coding sequence is TGCGCCAGCAGCTTGGGGAAGACAGGGGGCTACGAGCAGTACTTC. Residues: CASSLGKTGGYEQYF.

This clone appeared a single time. The chain carries TRBV28 and TRBJ2-4; 7 positions agree with TRBD1. The ends lost 5 bases at V and 6 bases at J; junction bases unmatched: 7. The germline CDR1 and CDR2 sequences are MDHEN and SYDVKM. The CDR3 contains 14 residues. The CDR3 here is CASSLTGERNIQYF. CDR3 coding DNA: TGTGCCAGCAGTCTAACAGGGGAGCGAAACATTCAGTACTTC.

V gene TRBV4-1 combines with J gene TRBJ2-3, with a possible D match to TRBD1 (6 bases). V lost 1 base and J lost 3, with 17 bases in between. This CDR3 contains 17 residues. CDR1 and CDR2 from the germline V gene are MGHRA and YSYEKL. This chain's CDR3 is CASSQGRDIRRTDTQYF. The CDR3, as DNA: TGCGCCAGCAGCCAAGGTAGGGACATAAGGCGGACAGATACGCAGTATTTT.

This clone came up a few times. The rearrangement uses TRBV5-4 and TRBJ2-2; 10 nucleotides match TRBD1. The CDR3 spans 17 residues. Germline loops: CDR1 SGHNT, CDR2 YYREEE (reference sequence). V lost 1 base to trimming and J lost 0 bases; unmatched junction nucleotides: 3. Here the CDR3 DNA reads TGTGCCAGCAGCTTGCCCGGGACAGGGGCGAACACCGGGGAGCTGTTTTTT. It encodes CASSLPGTGANTGELFF.

The chain is built from TRBV6-6 and TRBJ2-1; TRBD1 might be the D (7 bases). Germline V gene lookup returns CDR1 MNHNY and CDR2 SVGAGI (reference sequence). The CDR3 sequence is 14 residues long. Trimming stripped 10 bases from V and 6 bases from J, with 19 bases between. CDR3 DNA: TGTGCCACCAACCAGGGGGGCAGTCTCAATGAGCAGTTCTTC. This gives the protein CATNQGGSLNEQFF.

The chain has TRBV27 and TRBJ2-2, with D unresolved. The CDR3 is 13 residues long. Germline-derived CDR1 and CDR2 are MNHEY and SMNVEV (reference sequence). With 4 bases removed from V and 5 bases from J, the gap between germline ends came to 8 bases. The CDR3, as DNA: TGTGCCAGCAGTTCCAGTTTAACCGGGGAGCTGTTTTTT. Protein: CASSSSLTGELFF.

The V call is TRBV19, the J call TRBJ2-5; possibly TRBD1 for D (6 bases). Germline-derived CDR1 and CDR2 are LNHDA and SQIVND (reference sequence). Trimming shortened V by 3 bases and J by 5 bases, and 13 bases separated the two germline ends. This CDR3 is built from 14 residues. DNA for the CDR3: TGTGCCAGTAGTATTGGACAGTTTGAGGAGACCCAGTACTTC. This encodes CASSIGQFEETQYF.

As DNA, the CDR3 is TGTGCCAGTAGTATAGGAGGGTCCCCCCAAGAGACCCAGTACTTC. Translating it yields CASSIGGSPQETQYF. The chain joins TRBV19 to TRBJ2-5; TRBD2 might be the D (5 bases). V was shortened by 1 base and J by 1 base, with 10 bases between the two germline ends. This CDR3 is 15 amino acids long. Germline CDR1 is LNHDA and CDR2 is SQIVND (reference sequence).

CDR3 sequence (DNA): TGTGCCAGCAGCTTATTTAGGGACAGGGAAAGGAATGAGCAGTTCTTC. The encoded protein is CASSLFRDRERNEQFF. The chain is built from TRBV7-3 and TRBJ2-1, with 9 bases identical to TRBD1. CDR3 length: 16 residues. V shed 2 bases, J shed 7 bases, and the junction held 9 bases outside the gene matches. Germline V gives CDR1 SGHTA, CDR2 FQGTGA.

V is TRBV5-1 and J is TRBJ2-7, with D maybe TRBD1 (5 bases). CDR3 length: 14 residues. Trimming cost V 0 bases and J 4 bases, with 11 bases left between them. Germline V CDR1 and CDR2: SGHRS, YFSETQ. DNA of the CDR3: TGCGCCAGCAGCTTGGAAATCACAGGATACGAGCAGTACTTC. This gives the protein CASSLEITGYEQYF. Together with reference TRBV5-1 and TRBJ2-7, the CDR3 gives the full variable domain: KAGVTQTPRYLIKTRGQQVTLSCSPISGHRSVSWYQQTPGQGLQFLFEYFSETQRNKGNFPGRFSGRQFSNSRSEMNVSTLELGDSALYLCASSLEITGYEQYFGPGTRLTVT.

This chain joins TRBV2 and TRBJ2-3; perhaps TRBD2 as D (6 bases). V dropped 7 bases and J dropped 4 bases, with 15 bases sitting between them. The CDR3 consists of 14 residues. CDR1 SNHLY and CDR2 FYNNEI come from the germline V gene. Written as DNA, the CDR3 is TGTGCCAGCAACCGAGGGTCGGGAGCAGATACGCAGTATTTT. This translates into CASNRGSGADTQYF.

The chain joins TRBV20-1 to TRBJ2-3; TRBD1 is a possible D gene (7 bases). Germline CDR1 DFQATT, CDR2 SNEGSKA (reference sequence). The V and J ends lost 3 bases and 7 bases respectively, with 17 bases between them. CDR3 length: 14 amino acids. Written as DNA, the CDR3 is TGCAGTGCTAGTGGAGGGGGCGACGGAAATACGCAGTATTTT. It encodes CSASGGGDGNTQYF.

The chain employs TRBV9 and TRBJ1-1, with 8 positions matching TRBD1. The CDR3 spans 16 residues. V shed 3 bases, J shed 4 bases, and the junction held 11 bases outside the gene matches. Germline V gene data show CDR1 as SGDLS and CDR2 as YYNGEE. CDR3 bases: TGTGCCAGCAGCGCAAGTAACAGGGGGACGGCCACTGAAGCTTTCTTT. It yields the protein CASSASNRGTATEAFF.

This sequence joins TRBV13 and TRBJ2-7; TRBD1 might be the D (6 bases). The germline V gene encodes CDR1 PRHDT and CDR2 FYEKMQ (reference sequence). Trimming shortened V by 3 bases and J by 3 bases, and 12 bases separated the two germline ends. The CDR3 contains 14 residues. The CDR3 protein is CASSFYQGNYEQYF. The CDR3 DNA reads as TGTGCCAGCAGCTTTTATCAGGGGAACTACGAGCAGTACTTC.

This chain uses TRBV2 with TRBJ2-1, with 7 nucleotides matching TRBD2. The length of the CDR3 is 16 residues. Germline CDR1 and CDR2: SNHLY and FYNNEI. V trimming: 4 bases; J trimming: 7 bases; junction bases outside the gene matches: 13. The CDR3 region has the DNA TGTGCCAGCAGTGGTTTTGGGGGGGGAGACGTAAATGAGCAGTTCTTC. Amino acid sequence: CASSGFGGGDVNEQFF.

The chain links TRBV5-1 to TRBJ1-2, with D possibly being TRBD1 (5 bases). Trimming left V 0 bases short and J 7 bases short, with 10 bases between. Germline CDR1 and CDR2: SGHRS and YFSETQ. The CDR3 is 13 amino acids. CDR3 nucleotides: TGCGCCAGCAGCTTGGACAGGTCTCTTGGCTACACCTTC. Amino acid sequence: CASSLDRSLGYTF.

This chain links TRBV3-1 (or the pseudogene TRBV3-2) with TRBJ2-5; TRBD2 matches 7 bases. V was clipped by 4 bases and J by 7 bases; unmatched bases: 9. In germline, CDR1 is LGHDT, CDR2 YNNKEL (reference sequence). CDR3 length equals 14 residues. CDR3 loop: CASSPLTREGTQYF. The DNA for the CDR3 is TGTGCCAGCAGCCCGCTAACGAGGGAGGGGACCCAGTACTTC.

The chain combines TRBV28 with TRBJ1-1; no firm D call. The CDR3 runs to 14 residues. CDR1 and CDR2 from the germline V gene are MDHEN and SYDVKM. With 3 bases removed from V and 0 bases from J, the gap between germline ends came to 8 bases. The CDR3 DNA reads as TGTGCCAGCAGTTTCGGTGGTATGAACACTGAAGCTTTCTTT. This translates into CASSFGGMNTEAFF.